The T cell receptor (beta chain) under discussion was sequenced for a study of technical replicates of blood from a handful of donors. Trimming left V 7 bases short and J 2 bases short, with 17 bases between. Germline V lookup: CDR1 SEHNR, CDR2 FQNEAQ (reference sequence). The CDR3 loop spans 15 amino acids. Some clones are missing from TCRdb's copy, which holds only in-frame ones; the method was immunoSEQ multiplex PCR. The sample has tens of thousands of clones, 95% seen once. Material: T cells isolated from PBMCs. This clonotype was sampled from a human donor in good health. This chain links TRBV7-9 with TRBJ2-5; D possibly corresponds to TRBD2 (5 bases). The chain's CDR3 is CASTLDSLFQETQYF. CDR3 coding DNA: TGTGCCAGCACCCTGGACTCTTTGTTTCAAGAGACCCAGTACTTC.